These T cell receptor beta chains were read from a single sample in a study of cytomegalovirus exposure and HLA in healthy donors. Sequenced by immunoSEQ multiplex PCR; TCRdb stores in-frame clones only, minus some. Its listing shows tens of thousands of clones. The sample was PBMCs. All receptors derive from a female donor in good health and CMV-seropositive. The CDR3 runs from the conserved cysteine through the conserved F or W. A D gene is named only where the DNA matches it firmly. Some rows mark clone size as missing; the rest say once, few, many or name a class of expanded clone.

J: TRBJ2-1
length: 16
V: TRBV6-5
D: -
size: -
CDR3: CASSYSTQGGYNEQFF
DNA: TGTGCCAGCAGTTACTCCACCCAGGGGGGCTACAATGAGCAGTTCTTC

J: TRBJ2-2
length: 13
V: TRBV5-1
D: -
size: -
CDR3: CASSFKQIGELFF
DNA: TGCGCCAGCAGTTTCAAACAGATCGGGGAGCTGTTTTTT

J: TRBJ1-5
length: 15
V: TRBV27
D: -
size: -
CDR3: CASSFSSFLNQPQHF
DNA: TGTGCCAGCAGTTTTTCATCTTTTCTAAATCAGCCCCAGCATTTT

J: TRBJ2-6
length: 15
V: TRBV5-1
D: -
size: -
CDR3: CASSQQDSGANVLTF
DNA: TGCGCCAGCAGCCAACAGGACTCTGGGGCCAACGTCCTGACTTTC

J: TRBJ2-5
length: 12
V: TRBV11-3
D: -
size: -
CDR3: CASSLGLETQYF
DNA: TGTGCCAGCAGCTTGGGACTAGAGACCCAGTACTTC

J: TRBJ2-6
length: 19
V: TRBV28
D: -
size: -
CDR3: CASSLGLRGLGSGANVLTF
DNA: TGTGCCAGCAGTTTGGGTCTAAGGGGTTTGGGCTCTGGGGCCAACGTCCTGACTTTC

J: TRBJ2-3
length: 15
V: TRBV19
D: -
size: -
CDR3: CASSIRLSRGDTQYF
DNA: TGTGCCAGTAGTATAAGGTTGTCTAGGGGGGATACGCAGTATTTT

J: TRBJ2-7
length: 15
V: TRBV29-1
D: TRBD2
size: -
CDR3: CSVVPGTSGRAGQYF
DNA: TGCAGCGTTGTTCCCGGGACTAGCGGGAGGGCCGGGCAGTACTTC

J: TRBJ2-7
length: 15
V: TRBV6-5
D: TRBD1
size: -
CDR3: CASSAGTGGPYEQYF
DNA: TGTGCCAGCAGTGCCGGGACAGGGGGGCCCTACGAGCAGTACTTC

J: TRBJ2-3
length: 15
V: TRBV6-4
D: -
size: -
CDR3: CASSEGDGGKDTQYF
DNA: TGTGCCAGCAGTGAAGGAGATGGCGGGAAAGATACGCAGTATTTT

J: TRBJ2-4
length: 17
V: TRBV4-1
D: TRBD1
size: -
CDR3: CASSQAQGTGIRNIQYF
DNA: TGCGCCAGCAGCCAAGCCCAAGGGACAGGGATAAGGAACATTCAGTACTTC

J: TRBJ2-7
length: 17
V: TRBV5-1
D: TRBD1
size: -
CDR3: CASSSMSRGLRSYEQYF
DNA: TGCGCCAGCAGCTCAATGTCCAGGGGGCTAAGATCCTACGAGCAGTACTTC

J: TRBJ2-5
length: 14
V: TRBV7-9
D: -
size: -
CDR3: CASSLASGVETQYF
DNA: TGTGCCAGCAGCTTAGCTTCAGGGGTAGAGACCCAGTACTTC

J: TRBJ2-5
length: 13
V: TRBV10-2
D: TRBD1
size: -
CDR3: CASSATGQETQYF
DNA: TGCGCCAGCAGTGCGACAGGGCAAGAGACCCAGTACTTC

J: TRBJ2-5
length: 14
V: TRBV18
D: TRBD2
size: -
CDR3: CASSPGGGGETQYF
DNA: TGTGCCAGCTCACCCGGCGGGGGAGGGGAGACCCAGTACTTC

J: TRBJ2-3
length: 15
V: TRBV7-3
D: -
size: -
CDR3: CASSLGGGMTDTQYF
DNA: TGTGCCAGCAGCTTAGGGGGCGGCATGACAGATACGCAGTATTTT

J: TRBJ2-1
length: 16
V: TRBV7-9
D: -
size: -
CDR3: CASSLEGAAGRDEQFF
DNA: TGTGCCAGCAGCTTAGAGGGGGCGGCGGGACGTGATGAGCAGTTCTTC

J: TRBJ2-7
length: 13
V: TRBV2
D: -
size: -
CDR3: CASRSSRANEQYF
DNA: TGTGCCAGCAGATCCTCCCGCGCTAACGAGCAGTACTTC

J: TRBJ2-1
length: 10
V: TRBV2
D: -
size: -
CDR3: CASTSREQFF
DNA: TGTGCCAGCACCTCACGGGAGCAGTTCTTC

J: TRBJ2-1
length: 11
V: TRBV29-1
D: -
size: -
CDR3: CSVGSWNEQFF
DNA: TGCAGCGTGGGGAGTTGGAATGAGCAGTTCTTC

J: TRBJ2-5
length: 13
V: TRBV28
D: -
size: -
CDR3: CASTWGQQETQYF
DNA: TGTGCCAGCACCTGGGGGCAGCAAGAGACCCAGTACTTC

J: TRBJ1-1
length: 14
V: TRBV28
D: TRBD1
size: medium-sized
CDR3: CASSLGTGVTEAFF
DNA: TGTGCCAGCAGTTTAGGGACAGGGGTAACTGAAGCTTTCTTT

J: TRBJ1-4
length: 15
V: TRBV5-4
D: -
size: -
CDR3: CASSSRVDTNEKLFF
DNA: TGTGCCAGCAGCTCACGGGTGGATACTAATGAAAAACTGTTTTTT

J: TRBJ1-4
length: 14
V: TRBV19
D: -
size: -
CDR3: CASSIPGNNEKLFF
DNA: TGTGCCAGTAGTATTCCAGGGAATAATGAAAAACTGTTTTTT

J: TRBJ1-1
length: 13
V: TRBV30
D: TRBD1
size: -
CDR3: CAWHQGARTEAFF
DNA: TGTGCCTGGCACCAGGGGGCTCGGACTGAAGCTTTCTTT

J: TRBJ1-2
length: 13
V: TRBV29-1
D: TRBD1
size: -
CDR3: CSVETGANYGYTF
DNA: TGCAGCGTTGAAACAGGGGCTAACTATGGCTACACCTTC

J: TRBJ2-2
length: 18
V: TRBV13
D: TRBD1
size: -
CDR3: CASSLAPRTGANTGELFF
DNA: TGTGCCAGCAGCTTAGCACCCAGGACAGGGGCGAACACCGGGGAGCTGTTTTTT

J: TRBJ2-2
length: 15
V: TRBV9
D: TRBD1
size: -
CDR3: CASSVVPGGSGELFF
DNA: TGTGCCAGCAGCGTAGTCCCAGGGGGCTCCGGGGAGCTGTTTTTT

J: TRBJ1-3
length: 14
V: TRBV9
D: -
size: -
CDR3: CASSVGDGGNTIYF
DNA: TGTGCCAGCAGCGTCGGAGATGGGGGAAACACCATATATTTT

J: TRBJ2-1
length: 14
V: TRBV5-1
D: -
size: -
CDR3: CASSFPTGDNEQFF
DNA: TGCGCCAGCAGCTTCCCGACAGGCGACAATGAGCAGTTCTTC

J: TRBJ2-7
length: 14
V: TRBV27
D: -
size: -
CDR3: CATYLGSEDYEQYF
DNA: TGTGCCACCTACCTTGGATCTGAGGACTACGAGCAGTACTTC

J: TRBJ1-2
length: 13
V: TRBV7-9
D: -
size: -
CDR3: CASSLLGDYGYTF
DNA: TGTGCCAGCAGCTTACTGGGCGACTATGGCTACACCTTC

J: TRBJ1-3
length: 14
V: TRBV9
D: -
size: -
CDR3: CASSVQGTGNTIYF
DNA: TGTGCCAGCAGCGTACAGGGGACTGGAAACACCATATATTTT

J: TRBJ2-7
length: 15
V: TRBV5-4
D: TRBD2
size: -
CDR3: CASSSSSGRNYEQYF
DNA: TGTGCCAGCAGCTCATCTAGCGGGAGGAACTACGAGCAGTACTTC

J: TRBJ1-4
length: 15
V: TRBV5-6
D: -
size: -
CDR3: CASSLDRTGPEKLFF
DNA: TGTGCCAGCAGCCTCGACAGGACCGGCCCTGAAAAACTGTTTTTT

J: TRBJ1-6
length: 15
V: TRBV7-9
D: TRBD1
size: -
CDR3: CASSPRQGDNSPLHF
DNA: TGTGCCAGCAGCCCAAGACAGGGGGATAATTCACCCCTCCACTTT

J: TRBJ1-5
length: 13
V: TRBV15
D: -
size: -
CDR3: CATSSQLNQPQHF
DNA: TGTGCCACCAGCAGCCAGTTGAATCAGCCCCAGCATTTT

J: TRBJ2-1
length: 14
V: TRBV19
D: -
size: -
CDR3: CASRPADSYNEQFF
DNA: TGTGCCAGTAGGCCAGCGGACTCTTACAATGAGCAGTTCTTC

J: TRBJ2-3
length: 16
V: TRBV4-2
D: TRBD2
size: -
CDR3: CASSQGVGGPGDTQYF
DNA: TGTGCCAGCAGCCAAGGTGTGGGAGGGCCCGGAGATACGCAGTATTTT

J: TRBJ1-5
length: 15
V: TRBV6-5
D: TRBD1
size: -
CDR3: CASSETGGGNQPQHF
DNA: TGTGCCAGCAGCGAAACAGGGGGCGGCAATCAGCCCCAGCATTTT